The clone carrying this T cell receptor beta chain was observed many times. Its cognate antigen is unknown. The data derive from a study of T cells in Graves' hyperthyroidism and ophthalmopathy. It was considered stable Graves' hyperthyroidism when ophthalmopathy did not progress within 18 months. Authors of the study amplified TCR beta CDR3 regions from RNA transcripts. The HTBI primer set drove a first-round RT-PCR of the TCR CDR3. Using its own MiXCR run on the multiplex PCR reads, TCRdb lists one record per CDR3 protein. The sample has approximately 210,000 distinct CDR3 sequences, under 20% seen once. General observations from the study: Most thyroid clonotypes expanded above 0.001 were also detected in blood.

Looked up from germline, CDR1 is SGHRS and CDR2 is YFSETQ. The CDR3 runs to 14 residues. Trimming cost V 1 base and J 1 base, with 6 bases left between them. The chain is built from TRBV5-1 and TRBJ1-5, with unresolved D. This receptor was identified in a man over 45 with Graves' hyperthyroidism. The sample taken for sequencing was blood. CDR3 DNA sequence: TGCGCCAGCAGCTTGATGGGAAGCAATCAGCCCCAGCATTTT. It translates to CASSLMGSNQPQHF. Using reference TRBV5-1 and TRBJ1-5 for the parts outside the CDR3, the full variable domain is KAGVTQTPRYLIKTRGQQVTLSCSPISGHRSVSWYQQTPGQGLQFLFEYFSETQRNKGNFPGRFSGRQFSNSRSEMNVSTLELGDSALYLCASSLMGSNQPQHFGDGTRLSIL.